Each of the 5 T cell receptor beta chains below was sequenced from the same sample in a study of blood T cell repertoires in COVID-19 (dated by TCRdb to the early 2020s). The library was generated by the immunoSEQ multiplex PCR assay. Here the immuneACCESS table is served through TCRdb, limited to in-frame sequences with V and J called. Missing clones are a known gap in these copies; in checked studies unresolved V genes cover under half, and the rest lacks a known reason. In all, the sample holds 55,000 to 75,000 clones, and over 65% of those were seen once. Less than 40% of the sample rests with the top ten. Sequencing was performed on peripheral blood. Receptors originate from a woman in her 70s with acute or convalescent COVID-19.

The gene calls are TRBV6-5 and TRBJ1-1; 8 positions agree with TRBD1. Germline CDR1 and CDR2: MNHEY and SVGAGI. CDR3 length: 15 residues. V gave up 6 bases and J gave up 3 bases; unmatched junction bases: 9. The CDR3 DNA sequence: TGTGCCAGCAGACTCATGGACAGGGCCGACACTGAAGCTTTCTTT. It is translated as CASRLMDRADTEAFF.

The DNA of the CDR3 is TGTGCCAGCAGTGCGGTCAGGGGAACAAATCAGCCCCAGCATTTT. It translates to CASSAVRGTNQPQHF. This rearrangement joins TRBV2 to TRBJ1-5, with a weak D call TRBD1 (6 bases). Germline V CDR1 and CDR2: SNHLY, FYNNEI. The CDR3 runs to 15 residues. Trimming shortened V by 4 bases and J by 4 bases, and 14 bases separated the two germline ends.

V is TRBV9 and J is TRBJ1-3; D ambiguous. V lost 3 bases and J 3 bases, leaving 16 bases between the germline ends. CDR1 SGDLS and CDR2 YYNGEE come from the germline V gene. CDR3 length: 16 amino acids. This CDR3 reads CASSEGTPGIGNTIYF. The DNA for the CDR3 is TGTGCCAGCAGCGAGGGCACACCGGGGATTGGAAACACCATATATTTT.

The chain recombines TRBV6-6 with TRBJ2-7, with D possibly matching TRBD2 (6 bases). The CDR3 loop spans 14 amino acids. V lost 6 bases and J lost 6, with 18 bases in between. Germline V lookup: CDR1 MNHNY, CDR2 SVGAGI (reference sequence). The CDR3 is CASSSLQGAGEQYF. Written as DNA, the CDR3 is TGTGCCAGCAGCTCGTTACAAGGAGCGGGCGAGCAGTACTTC.

The table lists this clone with a few counts. This chain links TRBV6-6 with TRBJ2-2; D remains ambiguous. Germline V lookup: CDR1 MNHNY, CDR2 SVGAGI (reference sequence). The CDR3 length is 14 residues. Trimming took off 4 bases at V and 2 bases at J, with 8 bases between the two ends. CDR3 coding DNA: TGTGCCAGCAGTTCAGTTCCCAACACCGGGGAGCTGTTTTTT. This codes for CASSSVPNTGELFF.